These 28 T cell receptor beta chains came from one sample sequenced in a study of blood T cell repertoires in COVID-19. The data were produced by immunoSEQ multiplex PCR, yet TCRdb's version contains in-frame clones alone and is incomplete. The sample contains 250,000 or so clones, 85% to 90% of which appear only once. What was sequenced was PBMCs or T cells enriched from blood (not recorded which). These receptors came from a man in his forties or fifties who had recovered from COVID-19.

The chain links TRBV25-1 to TRBJ2-5; perhaps TRBD1 as D (5 bases). V lost 3 bases and J lost 5, with 13 bases in between. CDR3 length: 14 residues. Germline lookup yields CDR1 MGHDK and CDR2 SYGVNS. The CDR3 here is CASSDRVILETQYF. The CDR3 DNA sequence: TGTGCCAGCAGTGACAGGGTCATCCTCGAGACCCAGTACTTC.

The chain joins TRBV5-6 to TRBJ2-5; D is unclear. This CDR3 spans 14 amino acids. Deletions cut 0 bases from V and 5 bases from J, with 11 bases between. CDR1 SGHDT and CDR2 YYEEEE come from the germline V gene. The CDR3 DNA is TGTGCCAGCAGCTTGGTAGTCCAGGCGGAGACCCAGTACTTC. Its translation: CASSLVVQAETQYF.

This clone showed up just once. This chain uses TRBV7-3 with TRBJ2-5; 10 bases map to TRBD2. Germline-derived CDR1 and CDR2 are SGHTA and FQGTGA. V was clipped by 0 bases and J by 7 bases; unmatched bases: 8. This CDR3 has 16 amino acids. CDR3 in amino acids: CASSLTSGRSGGTQYF. The CDR3 DNA sequence: TGTGCCAGCAGCTTAACTAGCGGGAGGTCTGGTGGGACCCAGTACTTC.

The chain recombines TRBV7-2 with TRBJ2-1; D may be TRBD1 (5 bases). Germline CDR1 is SGHTA and CDR2 is FQGNSA. This CDR3 is 14 amino acids long. The V gene lost 4 bases and the J gene lost 4 bases, with 11 bases spanning the gap. CDR3 sequence (DNA): TGTGCCAGCAGCTCGTTGGGGCGATACAATGAGCAGTTCTTC. Translation gives CASSSLGRYNEQFF.

This chain uses TRBV4-3 with TRBJ1-1; 9 nucleotides match TRBD1. The trim removed 4 bases at V and 4 bases at J, leaving 7 bases unmatched. The germline CDR1 and CDR2 sequences are LGHNA and YSLEER. CDR3 length equals 15 residues. The CDR3 reads CASSLRTGVSTEAFF. CDR3 in DNA: TGCGCCAGCAGCCTCCGGACAGGGGTTAGCACTGAAGCTTTCTTT.

This clone was recorded only once. This chain connects TRBV5-1 to TRBJ1-1; D remains ambiguous. The CDR3 runs to 15 residues. Germline V CDR1 and CDR2: SGHRS, YFSETQ. V was pared by 6 bases and J by 1 base, with 16 bases between. The CDR3 nucleotides read TGCGCCAGCACAATTAACCCCCGCGGGAACACTGAAGCTTTCTTT. It yields the protein CASTINPRGNTEAFF.

This chain links TRBV20-1 with TRBJ2-1; 9 bases map to TRBD2. This CDR3 comprises 14 residues. Germline trimming cut 3 bases from V and 7 bases from J; bases unmatched to any gene: 7. Germline lookup yields CDR1 DFQATT and CDR2 SNEGSKA (reference sequence). The CDR3 sequence is CSASIGGRANEQFF. In DNA, the CDR3 is TGCAGTGCTAGTATTGGCGGGAGGGCTAATGAGCAGTTCTTC.

V and J are TRBV3-1 (or the pseudogene TRBV3-2) and TRBJ2-1; 12 bases are shared with TRBD2. The CDR3 is 15 residues long. Losses at the gene ends were 3 bases for V and 9 bases for J; bases not matched to a gene: 6. Germline CDR1 LGHDT, CDR2 YNNKEL (reference sequence). DNA of the CDR3: TGTGCCAGCAGCCAGACTAGCGGGAGTTTCAGTGAGCAGTTCTTC. It encodes CASSQTSGSFSEQFF.

The J gene is TRBJ2-3, the V gene TRBV3-1 (or the pseudogene TRBV3-2), with 7 bases that match TRBD2. After removal of 4 bases from V and 3 bases from J, the junction contained 7 bases not matched to a gene. CDR1 is LGHDT and CDR2 is YNNKEL in the germline V gene (reference sequence). CDR3 length: 15 amino acids. CDR3 nucleotide sequence: TGTGCCAGCAGCCCACTAGCGACTGGTACAGATACGCAGTATTTT. Amino acids: CASSPLATGTDTQYF.

V usage is TRBV11-2 and J usage is TRBJ2-2; TRBD1 agrees at 9 bases. The J segment lost 7 bases and the V segment lost 2 bases, leaving 11 bases of the junction unmatched. The CDR3 contains 17 residues. Germline CDR1 SGHAT, CDR2 FQNNGV. The chain's CDR3 is CASSLNRDRARSGELFF. As DNA, the CDR3 is TGTGCCAGCAGCTTAAACCGGGACAGGGCAAGGAGCGGGGAGCTGTTTTTT.

The DNA of the CDR3 is TGTGCCAGCAGCCCCTCAGAAACAGGGAGGGGTTCACCCCTCCACTTT. Encoded protein: CASSPSETGRGSPLHF. This rearrangement joins TRBV7-9 to TRBJ1-6, with D possibly TRBD1 on 6 matching bases. This CDR3 contains 16 residues. The germline V and J ends were trimmed by 5 bases and 9 bases, with 20 bases remaining between them. Germline CDR1 reads SEHNR; CDR2 reads FQNEAQ (reference sequence).

The J gene is TRBJ2-4, the V gene TRBV5-6, with TRBD1 as a possible D gene (5 bases). CDR1 is SGHDT, CDR2 YYEEEE, per germline. V lost 7 bases, J lost 7 bases, and 18 bases lay in between. The CDR3 runs 14 residues. In DNA form, the CDR3 reads TGTGCCAGCTTTTCTCAATCAGGGCTTAACATTCAGTACTTC. Translating gives CASFSQSGLNIQYF.

V gene TRBV7-9 combines with J gene TRBJ2-7; no clear D. Germline values: CDR1 SEHNR, CDR2 FQNEAQ (reference sequence). V gave up 8 bases and J gave up 1 base, with 9 bases separating them. This CDR3 contains 12 residues. The CDR3 loop reads CASQDISYEQYF. The CDR3, as DNA: TGTGCCAGCCAAGACATTTCCTACGAGCAGTACTTC.

The V call is TRBV28, the J call TRBJ1-4, with a possible D match to TRBD1 (6 bases). The CDR3 covers 16 residues. V gave up 8 bases and J gave up 5 bases, with 21 bases separating them. Germline V gene sequence: CDR1 MDHEN, CDR2 SYDVKM. The CDR3 protein is CASQPLGGPRNEKLFF. The CDR3 region has the DNA TGTGCCAGCCAACCTCTTGGGGGCCCGAGGAATGAAAAACTGTTTTTT.

V is TRBV7-9 and J is TRBJ1-4; the match to TRBD1 covers 8 bases. The CDR3 covers 19 residues. V lost 2 bases and J lost 3; bases outside the gene matches: 14. Looked up from germline, CDR1 is SEHNR and CDR2 is FQNEAQ (reference sequence). The DNA of the CDR3 is TGTGCCAGCAGCTTATCACGGACAGGGTGGTTTTCCGCTAATGAAAAACTGTTTTTT. It yields the protein CASSLSRTGWFSANEKLFF.

The J gene is TRBJ2-2, the V gene TRBV9; 10 bases line up with TRBD2. V gave up 0 bases and J gave up 1 base; unmatched junction bases: 3. The CDR3 runs 17 residues. Looked up from germline, CDR1 is SGDLS and CDR2 is YYNGEE. In DNA form, the CDR3 reads TGTGCCAGCAGCGTAGCCAGGACTAGCGGGAACACCGGGGAGCTGTTTTTT. Its protein product is CASSVARTSGNTGELFF.

This chain connects TRBV7-6 to TRBJ1-3; no clear D gene. The germline V and J ends were trimmed by 4 bases and 1 base, with 11 bases remaining between them. The germline V gene encodes CDR1 SGHVS and CDR2 FNYEAQ. The CDR3 loop spans 15 amino acids. The CDR3 reads CASSSPDISGNTIYF. The CDR3 coding sequence is TGTGCCAGCAGCTCGCCCGACATATCTGGAAACACCATATATTTT.

This chain joins TRBV13 and TRBJ2-6; TRBD1 matches at 7 bases. Germline V gene lookup returns CDR1 PRHDT and CDR2 FYEKMQ (reference sequence). J lost 3 bases, V lost 5 bases, and 7 bases had no gene match. This CDR3 comprises 16 residues. The CDR3 loop is CASSVDREGGANVLTF. As DNA, the CDR3 is TGTGCCAGCAGCGTTGACAGGGAAGGTGGGGCCAACGTCCTGACTTTC.

This clone was seen only once. V usage is TRBV28 and J usage is TRBJ1-4; 7 nucleotides agree with TRBD1. J lost 4 bases, V lost 6 bases, and 8 bases had no gene match. Germline lookup yields CDR1 MDHEN and CDR2 SYDVKM. The length of the CDR3 is 15 residues. The chain's CDR3 is CASRSTGTDNEKLFF. The CDR3 DNA sequence: TGTGCCAGCAGATCCACCGGGACAGATAATGAAAAACTGTTTTTT.

The rearrangement joins TRBV5-1 to TRBJ2-3; TRBD2 aligns across 8 bases. V trimming: 0 bases; J trimming: 2 bases; junction bases outside the gene matches: 11. This CDR3 comprises 18 residues. Germline values: CDR1 SGHRS, CDR2 YFSETQ. The CDR3 reads CASSLVRGSAGVTDTQYF. For the CDR3, the DNA is TGCGCCAGCAGCTTGGTGCGGGGGTCAGCGGGAGTCACAGATACGCAGTATTTT.

This chain connects TRBV2 to TRBJ1-5; the D gene is possibly TRBD1 (6 bases). V gave up 0 bases and J gave up 1 base, with 13 bases separating them. Germline V gives CDR1 SNHLY, CDR2 FYNNEI. CDR3 size: 17 residues. The CDR3: CASSEALPGASNQPQHF. In nucleotides, the CDR3 is TGTGCCAGCAGTGAAGCGCTTCCAGGGGCGAGCAATCAGCCCCAGCATTTT.

This clone was seen a single time. The chain has TRBV30 and TRBJ2-1; 13 nucleotides match TRBD2. Germline values: CDR1 GTSNPN, CDR2 SVGIG (reference sequence). The CDR3 has 18 residues. V dropped 2 bases and J dropped 6; count of bases not matched to a gene: 13. CDR3 residues: CAWSTQGLAGKHFNEQFF. The CDR3 DNA follows: TGTGCCTGGAGTACCCAGGGACTAGCGGGAAAGCACTTCAATGAGCAGTTCTTC.

CDR3 protein: CATSSEITGLAYEQYF. CDR3 nucleotide sequence: TGTGCCACCAGCAGTGAGATAACAGGACTAGCGTACGAGCAGTACTTC. V usage is TRBV15 and J usage is TRBJ2-7; 9 bases map to TRBD2. Losses at the gene ends were 3 bases for V and 4 bases for J; bases not matched to a gene: 10. Germline lookup yields CDR1 LNHNV and CDR2 YYDKDF (reference sequence). The CDR3 is made up of 16 amino acids.

This rearrangement joins TRBV27 to TRBJ1-1, with D maybe TRBD1 (5 bases). Trimming shortened V by 5 bases and J by 11 bases, and 15 bases separated the two germline ends. Germline CDR1 MNHEY, CDR2 SMNVEV (reference sequence). The CDR3 is 12 amino acids. DNA for the CDR3: TGTGCCAGCAGTACCCGGGAGGGGAATGCTTTCTTT. This encodes CASSTREGNAFF.

This clone was observed a handful of times. The J gene is TRBJ2-7, the V gene TRBV6-2 or TRBV6-3, with 12 positions matching TRBD2. Germline V gene data show CDR1 as MNHEY and CDR2 as SVGEGT. The CDR3 extends over 14 amino acids. V lost 2 bases, J lost 6 bases, and 2 bases stayed unmatched. The CDR3 spells CASSYLAGGGEQYF. CDR3 bases: TGTGCCAGCAGTTACCTAGCGGGAGGGGGCGAGCAGTACTTC.

V gene TRBV6-2 or TRBV6-3 combines with J gene TRBJ2-7; 8 bases fit TRBD2. The V and J ends lost 3 bases and 4 bases, in that order; junction bases with no gene match: 17. From germline, CDR1 is MNHEY and CDR2 SVGEGT. This CDR3 has 18 residues. CDR3 sequence (DNA): TGTGCCAGCAGTTATTATCCGGGACTAGGATCCCACCGATACGAGCAGTACTTC. Its protein product is CASSYYPGLGSHRYEQYF.

The rearrangement links TRBV15 to TRBJ2-7, with 8 bases matching TRBD2. Trimming took 0 bases from V and 4 from J; bases not matched to a gene: 11. This CDR3 region has 17 residues. The germline CDR1 and CDR2 sequences are LNHNV and YYDKDF (reference sequence). The CDR3 nucleotides read TGTGCCACCAGCAGAGATTTCGCGGGAGGTCAGCGGTACGAGCAGTACTTC. Translation: CATSRDFAGGQRYEQYF.

This clone was seen a few times. For the CDR3, the DNA is TGTGCCAGCAGTCTGGACAGGAACACTGAAGCTTTCTTT. It codes for CASSLDRNTEAFF. The chain employs TRBV6-5 and TRBJ1-1; D possibly corresponds to TRBD1 (6 bases). Germline CDR1 MNHEY, CDR2 SVGAGI. The CDR3 is 13 residues long. V was trimmed by 5 bases and J by 1 base, leaving 8 bases between them.